Presented here are 30 T cell receptor beta chains from one specimen sequenced in a study of T-cell reconstitution after alpha-beta-depleted transplantation in children (dated by TCRdb to the mid-2010s). The sample's treatment or condition label is to be understood as: allogeneic hematopoietic cell transplantation with graft depleted of TCRalphabeta T cells and CD19 B cells. The method behind the library was PCR. Sequencing took place on an Illumina HiSeq 2500. Molecular barcoding was employed in the preparation of TCR libraries, with unique molecular identifiers being used to normalize TCRbeta repertoire quantification. The public reads were reprocessed in TCRdb via fastp at Q25 and MiXCR, keeping in-frame beta chains. A single entry per CDR3 protein holds the most common genes and DNA from its merged rows. This sample comprises around 580,000 distinct CDR3 sequences, approximately 30% of them detected only once. The top ten clones comprise less than 40% of the sample.

The sequences come from PBMCs, collected before TCRalphabeta/CD19-depleted stem cell transplant. The source is a boy younger than two with Wiskott-Aldrich syndrome, due to receive a stem cell transplant.

The genes are TRBV12-3 or TRBV12-4 and TRBJ2-7; D is uncertain. The CDR3 has 14 residues. The V end lost 5 bases, the J end lost 2 bases, and 13 bases lay between the germline ends. The CDR3 sequence is CASSPTGITYEQYF. DNA of the CDR3: TGTGCCAGCAGTCCGACTGGAATAACCTACGAGCAGTACTTC.

The chain joins TRBV4-2 to TRBJ2-2; 10 bases align to TRBD2. Germline V gene sequence: CDR1 LGHNA, CDR2 YNFKEQ. The CDR3 is 15 residues long. J was trimmed by 5 bases and V by 5 bases; bases with no gene match: 5. The CDR3 bases are TGTGCCAGCAGCTCTAGCGGGGGCGAGACCGGGGAGCTGTTTTTT. Its translation: CASSSSGGETGELFF.

V is TRBV20-1 and J is TRBJ2-7, with 8 nucleotides matching TRBD2. Germline V CDR1 and CDR2: DFQATT, SNEGSKA (reference sequence). V gave up 0 bases and J gave up 3 bases; unmatched junction bases: 4. This CDR3 has 14 residues. The CDR3 here is CSAREGTRDYEQYF. The CDR3, as DNA: TGCAGTGCTAGAGAAGGGACTAGAGACTACGAGCAGTACTTC.

V usage is TRBV6-5 and J usage is TRBJ2-1; no clear D gene. V gave up 0 bases and J gave up 6 bases, with 6 bases separating them. Germline loops: CDR1 MNHEY, CDR2 SVGAGI. This CDR3 comprises 13 residues. The CDR3 loop is CASSYSKTNEQFF. CDR3 DNA: TGTGCCAGCAGTTACTCGAAAACCAATGAGCAGTTCTTC.

This sequence joins TRBV7-8 and TRBJ2-1; 8 bases map to TRBD2. Germline CDR1 reads SGHVS; CDR2 reads FQNEAQ. The length of the CDR3 is 16 residues. The V segment lost 3 bases and the J segment 2 bases; nucleotides outside the gene matches: 6. CDR3 DNA sequence: TGTGCCAGCAGCTTTGAACTAGCGGCCCCCTACAATGAGCAGTTCTTC. Translation: CASSFELAAPYNEQFF.

The table lists this clonotype with a few counts. The J gene is TRBJ2-3, the V gene TRBV27, with 7 bases that match TRBD2. The CDR3 spans 17 residues. With V trimmed by 5 bases and J by 0 bases, 11 bases remained unmatched. CDR1 MNHEY and CDR2 SMNVEV come from the germline V gene (reference sequence). The CDR3 is CASSTLRTRTSTDTQYF. The CDR3 nucleotides are TGTGCCAGCAGTACACTCCGGACTAGGACTAGCACAGATACGCAGTATTTT.

This clonotype appeared a few times. CDR3 DNA: TGTGCCAGCAGCTTAAGTATGGAGACCCAGTACTTC. It translates to CASSLSMETQYF. The genes are TRBV7-2 and TRBJ2-5; D unresolved. Trimming cost V 2 bases and J 5 bases, with 6 bases left between them. The CDR3 sequence is 12 residues long. The germline V gene has CDR1 SGHTA and CDR2 FQGNSA. The full variable domain, completed using reference TRBV7-2 and TRBJ2-5, is GAGVSQSPSNKVTEKGKDVELRCDPISGHTALYWYRQSLGQGLEFLIYFQGNSAPDKSGLPSDRFSAERTGGSVSTLTIQRTQQEDSAVYLCASSLSMETQYFGPGTRLLVL.

V gene TRBV5-5 combines with J gene TRBJ2-2, with TRBD1 matching 8 bases. Germline V lookup: CDR1 SGHKS, CDR2 YYEKEE (reference sequence). V lost 0 bases, J lost 5 bases, and 3 bases stayed unmatched. The CDR3 totals 15 residues. CDR3 coding DNA: TGTGCCAGCAGCTTGGGCAGGGGGCCGACCGGGGAGCTGTTTTTT. Protein sequence: CASSLGRGPTGELFF.

J is TRBJ1-5 and V is TRBV12-3 or TRBV12-4; D perhaps matches TRBD1 (5 bases). CDR3 length: 14 residues. V lost 3 bases to trimming and J lost 1 base, with 7 bases between them. The CDR3 protein is CASSFGTSNQPQHF. The DNA for the CDR3 is TGTGCCAGCAGTTTCGGGACCAGCAATCAGCCCCAGCATTTT.

The chain combines TRBV20-1 with TRBJ1-2; 9 nucleotides line up with TRBD1. The CDR3 is 16 residues long. The germline V gene has CDR1 DFQATT and CDR2 SNEGSKA (reference sequence). V shed 4 bases, J shed 0 bases, and the junction held 9 bases outside the gene matches. CDR3 sequence (DNA): TGCAGTGCTACTGGACAGGGGCCAGGAACTAACTATGGCTACACCTTC. The encoded protein is CSATGQGPGTNYGYTF.

This chain joins TRBV5-1 and TRBJ2-7, with TRBD2 matching over 11 bases. The CDR3 has 15 residues. V lost 5 bases and J lost 6; bases outside the gene matches: 10. Germline V lookup: CDR1 SGHRS, CDR2 YFSETQ. The CDR3 nucleotides read TGCGCCAGCAGTTCGGGACTAGCGGCAGGTTGCGAGCAGTACTTC. Protein: CASSSGLAAGCEQYF.

This chain connects TRBV10-3 to TRBJ2-5, with 9 bases aligning to TRBD2. V trimming: 5 bases; J trimming: 0 bases; junction bases outside the gene matches: 7. The CDR3 has 16 residues. Germline CDR1 is ENHRY and CDR2 is SYGVKD. The CDR3 DNA follows: TGTGCCATCAGTTCCGGACTAGCGCAGTACCAAGAGACCCAGTACTTC. Protein: CAISSGLAQYQETQYF.

The rearrangement joins TRBV27 to TRBJ2-7; maybe TRBD2 (6 bases). Germline CDR1 MNHEY, CDR2 SMNVEV (reference sequence). The V end was cut by 3 bases, the J end by 3 bases, with 15 bases between. This CDR3 spans 15 amino acids. The CDR3 coding sequence is TGTGCCAGCAGTTTTCGGGCTCGGGGGATCTACGAGCAGTACTTC. Its protein product is CASSFRARGIYEQYF.

The chain employs TRBV7-2 and TRBJ2-5, with TRBD2 as a possible D gene (5 bases). From germline, CDR1 is SGHTA and CDR2 FQGNSA. The CDR3 is 15 residues long. The V end was cut by 3 bases, the J end by 5 bases, with 16 bases between. DNA for the CDR3: TGTGCCAGCAGCTTGGACCTCCGCCGAGGGGAGACCCAGTACTTC. This sequence encodes CASSLDLRRGETQYF.

This clonotype was detected only a few times. The V gene is TRBV28, the J gene TRBJ2-3; D might be TRBD2 (6 bases). Germline CDR1 is MDHEN and CDR2 is SYDVKM. Trimming stripped 7 bases from V and 6 bases from J, with 17 bases between. CDR3 length: 14 amino acids. CDR3 sequence: CASNGGRDLDTQYF. CDR3 coding DNA: TGTGCCAGCAATGGAGGGCGTGACTTGGATACGCAGTATTTT.

This clonotype was found many times. One end of the junction varies from germline; a read error may be responsible. The rearrangement uses TRBV5-1 and TRBJ2-5; maybe TRBD2 (6 bases). The length of the CDR3 is 13 residues. CDR1 SGHRS and CDR2 YFSETQ come from the germline V gene. The CDR3 protein is CASSLADQETQYF. The CDR3 DNA follows: TGTGCCAGCAGTTTAGCGGATCAAGAGACCCAGTACTTC.

This clonotype was counted only a few times. V and J are TRBV24-1 and TRBJ1-4, with no clear D. Trimming removed 2 bases at V and 5 bases at J, with 11 bases between. The germline V gene encodes CDR1 KGHDR and CDR2 SFDVKD. The CDR3 contains 15 residues. The CDR3 sequence: CATSDSGGLNEKLFF. In DNA, the CDR3 is TGTGCCACCAGTGATTCCGGCGGGTTGAATGAAAAACTGTTTTTT.

The rearrangement joins TRBV12-3 or TRBV12-4 to TRBJ2-1; D possibly corresponds to TRBD2 (6 bases). CDR3 size: 14 residues. With 5 bases removed from V and 5 bases from J, the gap between germline ends came to 13 bases. CDR3 protein: CASSPRRDHNEQFF. In DNA, the CDR3 is TGTGCCAGCAGTCCCCGGCGGGACCACAATGAGCAGTTCTTC.

The rearrangement uses TRBV13 and TRBJ2-1, with TRBD1 matching 10 bases. CDR3 size: 18 residues. The germline CDR1 and CDR2 sequences are PRHDT and FYEKMQ (reference sequence). Unmatched junction bases numbered 12, after V lost 3 bases and J lost 4 bases. CDR3 in amino acids: CASSFYFTGTGAYNEQFF. The CDR3 nucleotides read TGTGCCAGCAGCTTTTATTTTACGGGGACAGGGGCATACAATGAGCAGTTCTTC.

The chain uses TRBV27 and TRBJ2-7; D is unclear. The V gene's germline CDR1 is MNHEY and CDR2 SMNVEV (reference sequence). CDR3 size: 13 residues. The ends were cut back, 6 bases at V and 6 bases at J, with 15 bases in the middle. Here the CDR3 DNA reads TGTGCCAGCAGCCCTAGTGTAGTGGGCGAGCAGTACTTC. Translating it yields CASSPSVVGEQYF.

This chain connects TRBV28 to TRBJ2-7, with TRBD1 identical over 12 bases. Germline V lookup: CDR1 MDHEN, CDR2 SYDVKM. This CDR3 region has 15 residues. V lost 5 bases to trimming and J lost 4 bases; unmatched junction nucleotides: 6. The CDR3 sequence: CASSGTGQGAYEQYF. CDR3 DNA sequence: TGTGCCAGCAGTGGAACGGGACAGGGGGCTTACGAGCAGTACTTC.

The chain combines TRBV6-4 with TRBJ2-1; TRBD2 is a possible D gene (5 bases). This CDR3 is 16 amino acids long. Trimming took off 3 bases at V and 0 bases at J, with 12 bases between the two ends. Germline CDR1 and CDR2: MRHNA and SNTAGT. CDR3: CASSERAVSSYNEQFF. CDR3 nucleotides: TGTGCCAGCAGTGAGAGAGCGGTTAGCTCCTACAATGAGCAGTTCTTC.

This clonotype was observed a few times. The chain is built from TRBV12-3 or TRBV12-4 and TRBJ2-2, with D perhaps TRBD2 (6 bases). The CDR3 runs 14 residues. V lost 6 bases and J lost 3, with 11 bases in between. DNA of the CDR3: TGTGCCAGCAGCCCCGGAGGGGACACCGGGGAGCTGTTTTTT. Amino acid sequence: CASSPGGDTGELFF.

The sample holds many counts of this clonotype. The chain is built from TRBV29-1 and TRBJ2-5; tentative D call: TRBD2 (5 bases). The CDR3 has 12 residues. V shed 5 bases and J shed 4 bases, with 11 bases lying between them. Germline V CDR1 and CDR2: SQVTM, ANQGSEA. The CDR3 nucleotides read TGCAGCGTTTATCGGGGTGGAGAGACCCAGTACTTC. Residues: CSVYRGGETQYF.

This chain joins TRBV30 and TRBJ2-5; unclear D gene. The V gene's germline CDR1 is GTSNPN and CDR2 SVGIG (reference sequence). The CDR3 is 11 amino acids. V shed 1 base and J shed 4 bases, with 4 bases lying between them. Here the CDR3 reads CAWSDGETQYF. The CDR3 DNA reads TGTGCCTGGAGTGATGGAGAGACCCAGTACTTC.

This chain joins TRBV10-3 and TRBJ2-3; D unresolved. Trimming left V 0 bases short and J 0 bases short, with 4 bases between. Germline values: CDR1 ENHRY, CDR2 SYGVKD. The CDR3 runs 14 residues. The CDR3, as DNA: TGTGCCATCAGTGAGTCTTTGAGCACAGATACGCAGTATTTT. Amino acids: CAISESLSTDTQYF.

In nucleotides, the CDR3 is TGTGCCAGCAGCCGACCCCTCGCAGATACGCAGTATTTT. Protein sequence: CASSRPLADTQYF. The genes are TRBV6-1 and TRBJ2-3; no clear D. CDR3 length equals 13 residues. Trimming cost V 6 bases and J 4 bases, with 11 bases left between them. Per germline, CDR1 MNHNS and CDR2 SASEGT.

There are a few counts of this clonotype. The V and J genes are TRBV7-3 and TRBJ1-6; 10 nucleotides match TRBD1. Germline lookup yields CDR1 SGHTA and CDR2 FQGTGA. The CDR3 loop spans 15 amino acids. Trimming cost V 5 bases and J 10 bases; bases outside gene matches: 8. Here the CDR3 DNA reads TGTGCCAGCAGCGAGACAGGGGGCGTTGGGTCACCCCTCCACTTT. This sequence encodes CASSETGGVGSPLHF.

This clonotype showed up just a few times. This rearrangement joins TRBV28 to TRBJ2-1, with TRBD2 matching 10 bases. Germline lookup yields CDR1 MDHEN and CDR2 SYDVKM. The V gene end was trimmed by 5 bases and the J gene end by 4 bases; junction bases not matched to a gene: 8. CDR3 length equals 16 residues. CDR3 sequence (DNA): TGTGCCAGCAGTACTCTAGCGGGAGATACTTACAATGAGCAGTTCTTC. This codes for CASSTLAGDTYNEQFF. Using reference TRBV28 and TRBJ2-1 for the parts outside the CDR3, the full variable domain is DVKVTQSSRYLVKRTGEKVFLECVQDMDHENMFWYRQDPGLGLRLIYFSYDVKMKEKGDIPEGYSVSREKKERFSLILESASTNQTSMYLCASSTLAGDTYNEQFFGPGTRLTVL.

This clonotype was found a few times. The rearrangement uses TRBV4-2 and TRBJ2-4, with a tentative D call TRBD2 (6 bases). The V end lost 0 bases, the J end lost 1 base, and 16 bases lay between the germline ends. Germline values: CDR1 LGHNA, CDR2 YNFKEQ. CDR3 length: 18 residues. CDR3 sequence reads: CASSQDQTRGRAKNIQYF. CDR3 DNA sequence: TGTGCCAGCAGCCAAGATCAGACCAGAGGGAGGGCCAAAAACATTCAGTACTTC.